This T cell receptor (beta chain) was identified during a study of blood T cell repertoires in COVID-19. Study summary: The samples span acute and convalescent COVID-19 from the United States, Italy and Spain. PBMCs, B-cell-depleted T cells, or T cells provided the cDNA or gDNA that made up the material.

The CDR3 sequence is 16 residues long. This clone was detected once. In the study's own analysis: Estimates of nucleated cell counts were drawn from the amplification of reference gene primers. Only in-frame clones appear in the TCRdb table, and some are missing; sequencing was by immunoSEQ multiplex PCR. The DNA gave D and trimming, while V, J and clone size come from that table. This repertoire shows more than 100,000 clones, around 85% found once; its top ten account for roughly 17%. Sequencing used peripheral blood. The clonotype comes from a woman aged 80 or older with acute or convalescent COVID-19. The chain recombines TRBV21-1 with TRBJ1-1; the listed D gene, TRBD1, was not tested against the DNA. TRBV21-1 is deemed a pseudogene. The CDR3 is CASSKALRGSNTEAFF. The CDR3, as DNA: TGTGCCAGCAGCAAGGCCCTCAGGGGAAGTAACACTGAAGCTTTCTTT.